The 4 T cell receptor beta chains in this list originate from one sample, sequenced in a study of shared clonotypes between healthy human individuals. Repertoires were generated with immunoSEQ multiplex PCR, while TCRdb's copy carries only in-frame clones and drops some. The sample lists roughly 1 million clones, roughly 75% occurring once. Sequencing used memory CD4+ T cells sorted from blood. The subset here: CD45RA-negative fraction. These receptors were taken from a man aged 18 to 30 in good health.

The V and J genes are TRBV30 and TRBJ2-7, with TRBD1 matching over 7 bases. Trimming took 5 bases from V and 3 from J; bases not matched to a gene: 16. Per the germline V gene, CDR1 is GTSNPN and CDR2 is SVGIG (reference sequence). The CDR3 extends over 16 amino acids. CDR3 nucleotide sequence: TGTGCCTGGCAAGGGACAGAAGACCGTCCGAGCTACGAGCAGTACTTC. This codes for CAWQGTEDRPSYEQYF.

This clone was seen only a few times. The chain links TRBV6-5 to TRBJ1-2; D not certain. V was trimmed by 0 bases and J by 5 bases, leaving 10 bases between them. From germline, CDR1 is MNHEY and CDR2 SVGAGI. The CDR3 is 14 residues long. CDR3 sequence reads: CASSYSGQAYGYTF. The CDR3 DNA reads TGTGCCAGCAGTTACTCGGGTCAGGCGTATGGCTACACCTTC.

J is TRBJ2-5 and V is TRBV7-9, with D possibly being TRBD2 (5 bases). Between the trimmed V and J ends, which lost 4 bases and 3 bases, there was a span of 6 bases. Germline V gene data show CDR1 as SEHNR and CDR2 as FQNEAQ (reference sequence). The CDR3 is 12 amino acids. The CDR3 sequence: CASSSREETQYF. In nucleotides, the CDR3 is TGTGCCAGCAGCTCGCGGGAAGAGACCCAGTACTTC.

The chain combines TRBV2 with TRBJ2-1; TRBD1 aligns across 8 bases. The germline V gene encodes CDR1 SNHLY and CDR2 FYNNEI. Trimming at V came to 8 bases and at J to 5 bases, leaving 8 bases not matched to a gene. This CDR3 is 14 amino acids long. The CDR3 region is CASLRDRSNNEQFF. The CDR3 nucleotides read TGTGCCAGCCTCCGGGACAGGAGTAACAATGAGCAGTTCTTC.